The TCR beta chain under discussion was sequenced for a study of cytomegalovirus exposure and HLA in healthy donors. For the study at large: Approximately 190 million T cells yielded 120 million or so unique TCR beta sequences, as an earlier analysis found. General observations from the study: Productive status was seen about 90% or about 30% of the time for most TCR beta V segments in an earlier analysis. Later analysis identified about 18,000 TCR beta sequences associated with HLA alleles, using a false discovery rate threshold of 0.05. In the analysis, some V segments, TRBV6-2 and TRBV6-3 included, were excluded as indistinguishable.

Amplification used 60 Vbeta primers and 13 Jbeta primers. Method: immunoSEQ multiplex PCR; TCRdb's copy keeps in-frame clones and lacks some. The sample includes roughly 120,000 clones, 82% of them seen just once. V dropped 3 bases and J dropped 1 base, with 11 bases sitting between them. Germline CDR1 reads LNHDA; CDR2 reads SQIVND (reference sequence). This CDR3 region has 15 residues. Remarks on this clone: Its antigen remains unidentified.

The chain is built from TRBV19 and TRBJ2-3; tentative D call: TRBD2 (5 bases). Sequencing used PBMCs. This receptor was identified in a woman in her late teens or twenties in good health and CMV-seronegative. CDR3 DNA: TGTGCCAGTAGTATGACTAACCCGCGCACAGATACGCAGTATTTT. Residues: CASSMTNPRTDTQYF.